This TCR beta chain was profiled in a study of blood T cell repertoires in COVID-19 (dated by TCRdb to the early 2020s). Study-level background: Samples covering the acute and convalescent phases of COVID-19 were provided by collaborators in the United States, Italy and Spain. The repertoires were released in a freely available public database meant as a resource for research on the immune response to SARS-CoV-2. The prospective study material was composed of cDNA or gDNA derived from T cells, B-cell-depleted T cells, or PBMCs. Deeply sampled blood TCRbeta repertoires from subjects exposed to, actively infected with, or recovered from COVID-19 were included in the dataset. Nearly every sample came with metadata listing a de-identified subject ID, COVID-19 status, age in years and sex. Samples came from the ongoing ImmuneRACE study (first 160 participants) plus 1,254 subjects from 6 global collaborators. Where HLA class I and class II types were available, the types were taken from metadata supplied by the sample provider, not from assay-based typing.

Participants in the prospective study were aged roughly 18 to 100 years, lived in under 30 United States geographic areas, and enrolled through a virtual design. To assign participants to cohorts, the prospective study relied on clinical history that participants themselves reported in a screening survey and a study questionnaire. Exposed participants had been in contact with someone with a PCR-confirmed or clinician-diagnosed COVID-19 case within 2 weeks of study entry. Mobile phlebotomists in the prospective study collected whole blood, serum and a nasopharyngeal or oropharyngeal swab from every participant. Participants in the prospective study had the option to provide additional blood draws and questionnaires over an approximately 2-month period. Blood samples from the prospective study were shipped frozen or at room temperature prior to DNA extraction. Overall results and qualifications from the work: How much clinical and demographic metadata was included differed by source and by participant, and the metadata was provided uncurated.

The immunoSEQ Assay, a bias-controlled multiplex PCR, was used to amplify TCRbeta CDR3 regions from genomic DNA. The original methods were these. Within the assay, amplification of reference gene primers was used to estimate how many nucleated cells each sample contained. To quantify the absolute abundance of each unique TCRbeta CDR3 rearrangement, sequence reads were collapsed and filtered. For each sample, productive Simpson clonality was calculated as the square root of Simpson's diversity index over productive rearrangements. TCRdb obtained this table from immuneACCESS and retained in-frame rearrangements with V and J assigned. These tables miss some clones; where compared with another copy, unresolved V genes account for less than half of the shortfall, and the remainder is unexplained. The DNA was the basis for D and trimming; V, J and clone size are from that table. In this sample the table shows some 180,000 clones, around 84% of which occur a single time. The ten largest clones take up less than 3.5% of the sample.

Notes on this clone: Its binding antigen is unknown. No much larger clone is present one base from it, and per-base qualities are unavailable.

CDR1 and CDR2, looked up from the germline V gene, are SGHTA and FQGNSA. The CDR3 measures 14 amino acids from cysteine to phenylalanine. The read is trimmed to its CDR3 DNA, 42 bases read in frame from base 1. V loses 2 bases at its end and J loses 4 bases; junction bases beyond the gene matches: 4. Sequencing used PBMCs or T cells enriched from blood (not recorded which). The V and J genes are TRBV7-2 and TRBJ2-7, with 8 junctional bases fitting TRBD2. The sequence was obtained from a woman aged 25 to 39 who had been exposed to COVID-19. The nucleotide sequence reads as follows: TGTGCCAGCAGCTTACGTCTAGCGGGTTACGAGCAGTACTTC. It translates as CASSLRLAGYEQYF.